This entry lists 20 T cell receptor beta chains sequenced from one sample in a study of read filtering for tumor transcriptome and immune sequencing. From 400 to 450 ng of RNA, a library with molecular barcoded alpha/delta and beta/gamma adaptors was made. TCRdb passed the reads through MiXCR, listing each CDR3 protein once. The data show about 24,000 distinct CDR3 sequences, more than 20% seen once. The specimen sequenced was a population of CD138-negative cells sorted from bone marrow. Source of these receptors: a donor aged 40 or older with multiple myeloma.

This clonotype was seen just once. The V and J genes are TRBV20-1 and TRBJ2-7, with 11 bases matching TRBD2. The CDR3 length is 17 residues. Germline lookup yields CDR1 DFQATT and CDR2 SNEGSKA (reference sequence). After removal of 3 bases from V and 4 bases from J, the junction contained 14 bases not matched to a gene. The CDR3 reads CSASRSLAGEPVYEQYF. The DNA for the CDR3 is TGCAGTGCTAGTCGGTCACTAGCGGGAGAACCCGTATACGAGCAGTACTTC.

In this sample, this clonotype turned up many times. The rearrangement joins TRBV7-9 to TRBJ1-1, with D unclear. The CDR3 covers 11 residues. Germline CDR1 reads SEHNR; CDR2 reads FQNEAQ (reference sequence). Trimming pared 3 bases from V and 6 bases from J, leaving 5 bases between. The CDR3 sequence: CASSFGAEAFF. The CDR3, as DNA: TGTGCCAGCAGCTTCGGGGCTGAAGCTTTCTTT.

The table lists this clonotype with many counts. This may be a read error, as it is one base from a much larger clone. The chain is built from TRBV29-1 and TRBJ2-1; D not resolved. The CDR3 length is 14 residues. The V end lost 7 bases, the J end lost 0 bases, and 13 bases lay between the germline ends. Germline CDR1 reads SQVTM; CDR2 reads ANQGSEA. The CDR3, as DNA: TGCAGCGCTCCCAGGCCGAGCTCCTACAATGAGCAGTTCTTC. It encodes CSAPRPSSYNEQFF.

In this sample, this clonotype turned up many times. The chain uses TRBV2 and TRBJ2-2; 11 bases agree with TRBD2. The CDR3 totals 16 residues. CDR1 and CDR2 from the germline V gene are SNHLY and FYNNEI. The trim removed 6 bases at V and 4 bases at J, leaving 7 bases unmatched. CDR3 coding DNA: TGTGCCAGCAGCCCACTAGCGGGAGTGGTCACCGGGGAGCTGTTTTTT. It specifies CASSPLAGVVTGELFF.

This clonotype was counted many times. The chain carries TRBV6-2 or TRBV6-3 and TRBJ2-1, with 9 nucleotides matching TRBD2. V shed 8 bases and J 10 bases; nucleotides not matched to a gene: 3. This CDR3 contains 11 residues. The germline V gene has CDR1 MNHEY and CDR2 SVGEGT. The CDR3 protein is CASGGGGEQFF. Here the CDR3 DNA reads TGTGCCAGCGGCGGGGGGGGGGAGCAGTTCTTC.

The V gene is TRBV7-9, the J gene TRBJ2-7; possible D gene TRBD1, 6 bases. The CDR3 runs 16 residues. Trimming removed 1 base from V and 0 bases from J, with 13 bases in between. CDR1 and CDR2 from the germline V gene are SEHNR and FQNEAQ (reference sequence). DNA of the CDR3: TGTGCCAGCAGCTTAGGGGGGCCTAGCAGCTCCTACGAGCAGTACTTC. This encodes CASSLGGPSSSYEQYF.

Comment on this clonotype: This likely stems from a read error, as it lies one base from a far larger clone. The rearrangement links TRBV7-3 to TRBJ2-2, with a weak D call TRBD2 (5 bases). V lost 8 bases to trimming and J lost 3 bases, with 19 bases between them. The CDR3 runs to 16 residues. The germline V gene has CDR1 SGHTA and CDR2 FQGTGA. The CDR3 loop reads CASRPQAEAYTGELFF. The CDR3 DNA reads as TGTGCCAGCCGCCCTCAAGCGGAGGCGTACACCGGGGAGCTGTTTTTT.

At least ten counts were recorded for this clonotype. The J gene is TRBJ2-3, the V gene TRBV5-1; D is perhaps TRBD2 (6 bases). The CDR3 is 13 residues long. Trimming cost V 5 bases and J 2 bases, with 9 bases left between them. Germline V gene sequence: CDR1 SGHRS, CDR2 YFSETQ. CDR3 loop: CASSSGLTDTQYF. CDR3 sequence (DNA): TGCGCCAGCAGTAGCGGCCTCACAGATACGCAGTATTTT.

The table lists this clonotype with many counts. V is TRBV15 and J is TRBJ1-2; 7 bases line up with TRBD1. V was clipped by 0 bases and J by 4 bases; unmatched bases: 5. Germline V gives CDR1 LNHNV, CDR2 YYDKDF (reference sequence). The CDR3 is 15 residues long. This chain's CDR3 is CATSRDSQGSYGYTF. In DNA, the CDR3 is TGTGCCACCAGCAGAGATTCACAGGGGTCCTATGGCTACACCTTC.

This clonotype has just a few counts. This chain connects TRBV11-2 to TRBJ2-5; D unclear. Germline assignment: CDR1 SGHAT and CDR2 FQNNGV. The length of the CDR3 is 15 residues. V was trimmed by 1 base and J by 2 bases, leaving 11 bases between them. The CDR3 sequence: CASSLARLSQETQYF. As DNA, the CDR3 is TGTGCCAGCAGCTTAGCCAGACTGTCGCAAGAGACCCAGTACTTC. The full variable domain, completed using reference TRBV11-2 and TRBJ2-5, is EAGVAQSPRYKIIEKRQSVAFWCNPISGHATLYWYQQILGQGPKLLIQFQNNGVVDDSQLPKDRFSAERLKGVDSTLKIQPAKLEDSAVYLCASSLARLSQETQYFGPGTRLLVL.

The sample holds many counts of this clonotype. The J gene is TRBJ1-1, the V gene TRBV29-1; tentatively, D is TRBD1 (5 bases). The CDR3 extends over 12 amino acids. Trimming stripped 5 bases from V and 0 bases from J, with 7 bases between. Germline V CDR1 and CDR2: SQVTM, ANQGSEA. The CDR3 protein is CSVSQVNTEAFF. In nucleotides, the CDR3 is TGCAGCGTTTCACAGGTGAACACTGAAGCTTTCTTT.

This clonotype has at least ten counts. This chain joins TRBV24-1 and TRBJ2-3, with 8 bases fitting TRBD1. J gave up 4 bases and V 4 bases, and 6 bases lay outside the gene matches. CDR1 KGHDR and CDR2 SFDVKD come from the germline V gene. The CDR3 length is 15 residues. The CDR3: CATSDPGQGPDTQYF. The CDR3 bases are TGTGCCACCAGTGACCCCGGACAGGGTCCAGATACGCAGTATTTT.

This clonotype was detected ten times or more. The chain uses TRBV24-1 and TRBJ2-1, with D possibly TRBD2 on 6 matching bases. Per germline, CDR1 KGHDR and CDR2 SFDVKD. Between the trimmed V and J ends, which lost 7 bases and 4 bases, there was a span of 13 bases. This CDR3 contains 14 residues. CDR3 coding DNA: TGTGCCACCAGCCCAAGGGACTTGTACAATGAGCAGTTCTTC. Translating it yields CATSPRDLYNEQFF.

This clonotype showed up many times. The chain uses TRBV24-1 and TRBJ1-2; TRBD1 agrees at 8 bases. The J segment lost 7 bases and the V segment lost 4 bases, leaving 10 bases of the junction unmatched. CDR3 size: 15 residues. Germline V CDR1 and CDR2: KGHDR, SFDVKD. The CDR3 DNA reads TGTGCCACCAGTGAATTGACAGGGGACATATCTGGCTACACCTTC. This sequence encodes CATSELTGDISGYTF.

This clonotype was counted ten times or more. The J gene is TRBJ2-1, the V gene TRBV20-1, with D possibly TRBD2 on 6 matching bases. The CDR3 sequence is 16 residues long. Trimming stripped 0 bases from V and 7 bases from J, with 19 bases between. The germline V gene encodes CDR1 DFQATT and CDR2 SNEGSKA (reference sequence). CDR3 coding DNA: TGCAGTGCTAGAGATTCGGGGCGGGCTGGGAGGAATGAGCAGTTCTTC. It codes for CSARDSGRAGRNEQFF.

This clonotype was detected only a few times. A read error is possible here, since a much larger clone lies one base away. This chain connects TRBV7-9 to TRBJ1-2; D gene uncertain. The germline gives CDR1 SEHNR, CDR2 FQNEAQ (reference sequence). V was pared by 3 bases and J by 3 bases, with 11 bases between. This CDR3 has 14 amino acids. The CDR3: CASSFAGGDYGYTF. CDR3 coding DNA: TGTGCCAGCAGCTTTGCCGGCGGAGACTATGGCTACACCTTC.

This clonotype has a count of ten or more. At one end the junction does not follow the germline gene, possibly because of a read error. This chain links TRBV5-1 with TRBJ2-7; D might be TRBD2 (5 bases). The CDR3 sequence is 14 residues long. CDR1 is SGHRS and CDR2 is YFSETQ in the germline V gene. The CDR3 here is CASSLTGIPYERYF. The CDR3 DNA follows: TGCGCCAGCAGCTTGACGGGGATCCCCTACGAGCGGTACTTC.

This clonotype is judged medium-sized. This chain connects TRBV20-1 to TRBJ2-1, with D possibly matching TRBD1 (6 bases). V lost 4 bases, J lost 5 bases, and 15 bases lay in between. Per the germline V gene, CDR1 is DFQATT and CDR2 is SNEGSKA (reference sequence). This CDR3 has 14 amino acids. The chain's CDR3 is CSATQGHPDNEQFF. The CDR3 DNA reads TGCAGTGCTACACAGGGCCACCCAGACAATGAGCAGTTCTTC.

This clonotype was observed at least ten times. The chain combines TRBV29-1 with TRBJ2-1, with 7 bases matching TRBD2. V shed 7 bases and J 4 bases; nucleotides not matched to a gene: 13. CDR1 and CDR2 from the germline V gene are SQVTM and ANQGSEA. This CDR3 comprises 15 residues. CDR3 protein: CSGGLAGSSYNEQFF. CDR3 in DNA: TGCAGCGGGGGGTTAGCGGGCTCATCGTACAATGAGCAGTTCTTC.

This clonotype occurred a few times. The junction shows a germline mismatch at one end, possibly a read error. The chain combines TRBV23-1 with TRBJ2-5, with 7 bases fitting TRBD2. TRBV23-1 is an ORF, with its function uncertain. The CDR3 spans 16 residues. In DNA form, the CDR3 reads TGCGCCAGCATTCAATGCTGGCGGGAGCGTAAAGAGACCCAGTACTTC. Translated, it gives CASIQCWRERKETQYF.